This TCR beta chain was profiled in a study of cytomegalovirus exposure and HLA in healthy donors. Whole-study results and caveats: Generally TCR sequences proved uncommon, though certain public TCRs appeared in numerous donors. The study recorded 150 to 200 TCR beta chains that were cytomegalovirus-associated.

With respect to this clone: Its antigen remains unidentified.

This CDR3 has 15 residues. V was trimmed by 5 bases and J by 5 bases, leaving 16 bases between them. Germline assignment: CDR1 LGHNA and CDR2 YNFKEQ. Some clones are missing from TCRdb's copy, which holds only in-frame ones; the method was immunoSEQ multiplex PCR. This table has nearly 200,000 clones, 84% appearing once. The receptor was isolated from a woman in her 30s in good health and CMV-seropositive. J is TRBJ2-1 and V is TRBV4-2; maybe TRBD2 (6 bases). Sequenced: PBMCs. CDR3 in DNA: TGTGCCAGCAGCTCCAATTTCGGGAGTGACAATGAGCAGTTCTTC. Translating it yields CASSSNFGSDNEQFF.